Presented here are 18 T cell receptor beta chains from one specimen sequenced in a study of cytomegalovirus exposure and HLA in healthy donors. PCR was performed using 60 Vbeta and 13 Jbeta primers. Profiling relied on immunoSEQ multiplex PCR, and the TCRdb table lists in-frame clones only, not all of them. The sample carries 95,000 to 150,000 clones, less than 85% recorded once. Material for sequencing was PBMCs. The receptors derive from a woman aged 40 to 50 in good health and CMV-seronegative.

The chain employs TRBV10-2 and TRBJ2-7; 7 bases match TRBD2. This CDR3 has 14 residues. From germline, CDR1 is WSHSY and CDR2 SAAADI. After removal of 4 bases from V and 7 bases from J, the junction contained 10 bases not matched to a gene. The CDR3 nucleotides read TGCGCCAGCAGTGCGGGCGGGCCCGGGAGGGAGCAGTACTTC. Translation: CASSAGGPGREQYF.

This clone was counted between two and nine times. The genes are TRBV7-6 and TRBJ2-2, with D perhaps matching TRBD2 (5 bases). Per germline, CDR1 SGHVS and CDR2 FNYEAQ. The CDR3 has 15 residues. The V end was cut by 4 bases, the J end by 3 bases, with 12 bases between. The CDR3 protein is CASSYGPGDTGELFF. In DNA, the CDR3 is TGTGCCAGCAGCTACGGGCCCGGGGACACCGGGGAGCTGTTTTTT.

This clone has more than one count but fewer than ten. The J gene is TRBJ1-2, the V gene TRBV5-1; 7 positions agree with TRBD1. The CDR3 length is 16 residues. After removal of 5 bases from V and 2 bases from J, the junction contained 12 bases not matched to a gene. The germline CDR1 and CDR2 sequences are SGHRS and YFSETQ. Written as DNA, the CDR3 is TGCGCCAGCAGTCTTACCGGGACAGATTTGAACTATGGCTACACCTTC. Protein: CASSLTGTDLNYGYTF.

This clone showed up just a few times. This chain uses TRBV28 with TRBJ1-1; D call uncertain. Germline V gives CDR1 MDHEN, CDR2 SYDVKM. V lost 9 bases and J 5 bases, leaving 13 bases between the germline ends. The CDR3 spans 12 residues. CDR3 residues: CARINPETEAFF. The CDR3 region has the DNA TGTGCCAGGATAAACCCGGAGACTGAAGCTTTCTTT.

The chain carries TRBV27 and TRBJ2-7; 8 positions agree with TRBD1. This CDR3 is built from 14 residues. Per the germline V gene, CDR1 is MNHEY and CDR2 is SMNVEV (reference sequence). Losses at the gene ends were 8 bases for V and 7 bases for J; bases not matched to a gene: 13. The CDR3 sequence is CASSKTGVGREQYF. The CDR3 coding sequence is TGTGCCAGCTCGAAGACAGGGGTTGGCCGAGAGCAGTACTTC.

Worth noting for this clone: Other DNA sequences of this sample code for an identical CDR3. The CDR3 protein is CASSPRNTGELFF. Here the CDR3 DNA reads TGTGCCAGCTCACCGAGGAACACCGGGGAGCTGTTTTTT. The chain links TRBV18 to TRBJ2-2; no definite D call. This CDR3 is built from 13 residues. The germline V and J ends were trimmed by 3 bases and 1 base, with 3 bases remaining between them. From germline, CDR1 is KGHSH and CDR2 LQKENI. The full variable domain, in which reference TRBV18 and TRBJ2-2 provide the parts outside the CDR3, is NAGVMQNPRHLVRRRGQEARLRCSPMKGHSHVYWYRQLPEEGLKFMVYLQKENIIDESGMPKERFSAEFPKEGPSILRIQQVVRGDSAAYFCASSPRNTGELFFGEGSRLTVL.

The chain couples TRBV18 to TRBJ1-2; D remains ambiguous. This CDR3 comprises 13 residues. The germline gives CDR1 KGHSH, CDR2 LQKENI. V was trimmed by 6 bases and J by 8 bases, leaving 16 bases between them. CDR3 DNA: TGTGCCAGCTCTCTAATTGTGGCGGAGGGCTACACCTTC. Protein product: CASSLIVAEGYTF.

This clone was seen more than once but under ten times. The genes are TRBV2 and TRBJ2-3, with 10 nucleotides matching TRBD2. The germline V gene encodes CDR1 SNHLY and CDR2 FYNNEI. The CDR3 has 16 amino acids. V lost 6 bases and J lost 3; bases outside the gene matches: 9. The CDR3 DNA reads as TGTGCCAGCAGAAGGGGGCTAGCGGGAGTTACAGATACGCAGTATTTT. It specifies CASRRGLAGVTDTQYF.

The CDR3 region has the DNA TGTGCCACCAGGGAGGACCCAAATAATTCACCCCTCCACTTT. Translated, it gives CATREDPNNSPLHF. The J gene is TRBJ1-6, the V gene TRBV6-5; tentative D call: TRBD1 (5 bases). CDR1 and CDR2 (germline): MNHEY, SVGAGI. The V and J ends lost 10 bases and 5 bases respectively, with 15 bases between them. This CDR3 contains 14 residues.

The chain recombines TRBV14 with TRBJ1-2, with 7 nucleotides matching TRBD1. CDR1 and CDR2 (germline): SGHDN, FVKESK. There are 14 residues in the CDR3. The junction had 4 bases not matched to a gene; V was cut back by 4 bases and J by 2 bases. The CDR3 DNA is TGTGCCAGCAGCCGCCAGGGACAGAACTATGGCTACACCTTC. Translated: CASSRQGQNYGYTF.

V and J are TRBV7-9 and TRBJ2-7, with a weak D call TRBD2 (7 bases). CDR1 is SEHNR, CDR2 FQNEAQ, per germline (reference sequence). V lost 6 bases and J lost 0, with 15 bases in between. CDR3 length equals 15 residues. The CDR3 protein is CASSFRGASSYEQYF. CDR3 in DNA: TGTGCCAGCAGTTTCCGGGGGGCGTCCTCCTACGAGCAGTACTTC.

This clone has only one observation. V gene TRBV6-5 combines with J gene TRBJ2-7, with a tentative D call TRBD1 (5 bases). The V gene's germline CDR1 is MNHEY and CDR2 SVGAGI. The CDR3 runs to 14 residues. The ends were cut back, 6 bases at V and 1 base at J, with 13 bases in the middle. CDR3 sequence: CASRREGASYEQYF. CDR3 nucleotide sequence: TGTGCCAGCAGAAGGGAAGGGGCATCCTACGAGCAGTACTTC.

V and J are TRBV9 and TRBJ2-3; 10 bases are shared with TRBD2. CDR1 is SGDLS, CDR2 YYNGEE, per germline. V lost 6 bases, J lost 6 bases, and 10 bases stayed unmatched. This CDR3 region has 15 residues. The CDR3 region has the DNA TGTGCCAGCACCCGTAGCGGGAGGATTGCCGATACGCAGTATTTT. Its protein is CASTRSGRIADTQYF.

The rearrangement uses TRBV7-2 and TRBJ2-5; D gene unclear. V was pared by 5 bases and J by 5 bases, with 9 bases between. This CDR3 has 12 residues. Germline assignment: CDR1 SGHTA and CDR2 FQGNSA. For the CDR3, the DNA is TGTGCCAGCAGCGACCGGCGGGAGACCCAGTACTTC. It translates to CASSDRRETQYF.

V usage is TRBV2 and J usage is TRBJ2-3; 11 nucleotides agree with TRBD2. Germline V gene data show CDR1 as SNHLY and CDR2 as FYNNEI. The V and J ends lost 6 bases and 3 bases, in that order; junction bases with no gene match: 5. The CDR3 loop spans 15 amino acids. The CDR3 nucleotides are TGTGCCAGCAGGAAGAGACTAGCGGGGACAGATACGCAGTATTTT. This gives the protein CASRKRLAGTDTQYF.

The chain has TRBV27 and TRBJ2-5; D might be TRBD2 (5 bases). V gave up 4 bases and J gave up 1 base, with 10 bases separating them. Germline-derived CDR1 and CDR2 are MNHEY and SMNVEV (reference sequence). This CDR3 contains 14 residues. Here the CDR3 reads CASSSREGQETQYF. CDR3 in DNA: TGTGCCAGCAGTTCCCGCGAGGGCCAAGAGACCCAGTACTTC.

The chain links TRBV11-2 to TRBJ2-5; TRBD2 aligns across 10 bases. Losses at the gene ends were 6 bases for V and 5 bases for J; bases not matched to a gene: 12. This CDR3 comprises 16 residues. Germline CDR1 SGHAT, CDR2 FQNNGV. The CDR3: CASRSNSGRLWETQYF. CDR3 in DNA: TGTGCCAGCAGATCGAATAGCGGGAGGTTGTGGGAGACCCAGTACTTC.

V gene TRBV10-3 combines with J gene TRBJ1-1; TRBD1 matches at 9 bases. With 4 bases clipped from V and 4 bases from J, the junction kept 7 bases outside the gene matches. Looked up from germline, CDR1 is ENHRY and CDR2 is SYGVKD. CDR3 length: 15 residues. The DNA for the CDR3 is TGTGCCATCAGTGGAGGGACAGGGAAGACCACTGAAGCTTTCTTT. Amino acids: CAISGGTGKTTEAFF.